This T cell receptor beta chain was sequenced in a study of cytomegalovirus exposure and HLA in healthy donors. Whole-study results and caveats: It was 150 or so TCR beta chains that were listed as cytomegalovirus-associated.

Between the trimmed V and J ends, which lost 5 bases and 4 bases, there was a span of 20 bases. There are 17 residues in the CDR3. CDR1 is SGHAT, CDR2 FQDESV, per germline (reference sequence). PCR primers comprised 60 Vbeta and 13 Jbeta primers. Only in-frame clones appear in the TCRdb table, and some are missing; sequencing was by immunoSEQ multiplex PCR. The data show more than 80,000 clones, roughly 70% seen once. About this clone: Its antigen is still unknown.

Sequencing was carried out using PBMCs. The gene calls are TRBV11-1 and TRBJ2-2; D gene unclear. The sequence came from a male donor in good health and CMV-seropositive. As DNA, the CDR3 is TGTGCCAGCAGCCTAGGTTTACCGAACCGGGTCACCGGGGAGCTGTTTTTT. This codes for CASSLGLPNRVTGELFF.